These 14 T cell receptor beta chains share one sample of origin, sequenced in a study of blood T cell repertoires in COVID-19. Produced via immunoSEQ multiplex PCR; TCRdb's table is partial and in-frame only. This table holds about 250,000 clones, 70% to 85% found once. Input material: peripheral blood. These receptors all stem from a man at least 80 years old with acute or convalescent COVID-19.

In this sample, this clone turned up a few times. The chain employs TRBV29-1 and TRBJ2-7; 11 bases line up with TRBD2. This CDR3 spans 13 amino acids. Germline values: CDR1 SQVTM, CDR2 ANQGSEA. V shed 5 bases, J shed 1 base, and the junction held 1 base outside the gene matches. The CDR3 reads CSVRTSGSYEQYF. The CDR3 bases are TGCAGCGTTAGGACTAGCGGGTCCTACGAGCAGTACTTC.

The chain recombines TRBV19 with TRBJ2-6; no clear D. The germline V gene encodes CDR1 LNHDA and CDR2 SQIVND (reference sequence). V dropped 3 bases and J dropped 0 bases, with 12 bases sitting between them. The CDR3 spans 17 residues. This chain's CDR3 is CASSITRSRSGANVLTF. CDR3 in DNA: TGTGCCAGTAGTATTACCAGGTCCCGCTCTGGGGCCAACGTCCTGACTTTC.

The chain couples TRBV18 to TRBJ1-3, with D possibly being TRBD1 (5 bases). This CDR3 region has 14 residues. Germline assignment: CDR1 KGHSH and CDR2 LQKENI. The V and J ends lost 6 bases and 0 bases respectively, with 9 bases between them. For the CDR3, the DNA is TGTGCCAGCTCTCCCGACAGCTCTGGAAACACCATATATTTT. Translating gives CASSPDSSGNTIYF.

The gene calls are TRBV19 and TRBJ2-1; tentatively, D is TRBD2 (5 bases). Looked up from germline, CDR1 is LNHDA and CDR2 is SQIVND (reference sequence). The CDR3 runs 16 residues. V lost 2 bases, J lost 0 bases, and 11 bases lay in between. CDR3 nucleotide sequence: TGTGCCAGTAGTATACCCTCGGGGAGCTCCTACAATGAGCAGTTCTTC. It yields the protein CASSIPSGSSYNEQFF.

This rearrangement joins TRBV24-1 to TRBJ2-3; 12 bases are a match to TRBD1. The junction had 3 bases not matched to a gene; V was cut back by 0 bases and J by 3 bases. The CDR3 length is 17 residues. Germline-derived CDR1 and CDR2 are KGHDR and SFDVKD. The CDR3 sequence is CATSDLPGQGATDTQYF. The CDR3 region has the DNA TGTGCCACCAGTGATTTGCCGGGACAGGGGGCAACAGATACGCAGTATTTT.

This chain uses TRBV5-1 with TRBJ2-1; D is unclear. CDR1 is SGHRS, CDR2 YFSETQ, per germline. Trimming left V 1 base short and J 10 bases short, with 6 bases between. This CDR3 comprises 11 residues. CDR3 region: CASSLSQEQFF. In DNA, the CDR3 is TGCGCCAGCAGCTTGAGCCAAGAGCAGTTCTTC.

The chain couples TRBV19 to TRBJ2-4, with a tentative D call TRBD2 (5 bases). The ends were cut back, 6 bases at V and 7 bases at J, with 13 bases in the middle. CDR1 LNHDA and CDR2 SQIVND come from the germline V gene (reference sequence). This CDR3 has 13 amino acids. DNA for the CDR3: TGTGCCAGTAGCCTCCCGGGGATGAACATTCAGTACTTC. This translates into CASSLPGMNIQYF.

This chain links TRBV7-2 with TRBJ1-5, with D perhaps matching TRBD1 (6 bases). This CDR3 comprises 15 residues. Germline assignment: CDR1 SGHTA and CDR2 FQGNSA. V lost 1 base, J lost 7 bases, and 14 bases lay in between. For the CDR3, the DNA is TGTGCCAGCAGCTTAGTTGGGGGGGCGGTGCAGCCCCAGCATTTT. It translates to CASSLVGGAVQPQHF.

The sample holds one count of this clone. The chain joins TRBV19 to TRBJ1-3, with a possible D match to TRBD1 (5 bases). The length of the CDR3 is 16 residues. Germline CDR1 and CDR2: LNHDA and SQIVND (reference sequence). V lost 2 bases and J lost 0, with 11 bases in between. In DNA form, the CDR3 reads TGTGCCAGTAGTATATACAGGCAACGCTCTGGAAACACCATATATTTT. It codes for CASSIYRQRSGNTIYF. Full variable domain (outside the CDR3, taken from reference TRBV19 and TRBJ1-3): DGGITQSPKYLFRKEGQNVTLSCEQNLNHDAMYWYRQDPGQGLRLIYYSQIVNDFQKGDIAEGYSVSREKKESFPLTVTSAQKNPTAFYLCASSIYRQRSGNTIYFGEGSWLTVV.

The V call is TRBV2, the J call TRBJ1-2; D unresolved. V was clipped by 5 bases and J by 4 bases, with 14 bases between them. The germline CDR1 and CDR2 sequences are SNHLY and FYNNEI. CDR3 size: 14 residues. For the CDR3, the DNA is TGTGCCAGCAGTTCGTCCCCGGAGGCCTATGGCTACACCTTC. It specifies CASSSSPEAYGYTF.

The chain joins TRBV6-1 to TRBJ1-2; 7 bases match TRBD1. V dropped 3 bases and J dropped 4; count of bases not matched to a gene: 8. This CDR3 has 15 residues. The germline V gene has CDR1 MNHNS and CDR2 SASEGT. The CDR3 DNA reads as TGTGCCAGCAGTGACGTAGGGGGCGCCGTCTATGGCTACACCTTC. This encodes CASSDVGGAVYGYTF.

The gene calls are TRBV24-1 and TRBJ1-5, with D possibly TRBD1 on 6 matching bases. CDR1 is KGHDR and CDR2 is SFDVKD in the germline V gene. The CDR3 covers 14 residues. Trimming stripped 5 bases from V and 3 bases from J, with 10 bases between. The CDR3 loop reads CATSAHRDNQPQHF. CDR3 DNA: TGTGCCACCAGTGCCCACAGGGACAATCAGCCCCAGCATTTT.

The gene calls are TRBV19 and TRBJ2-7; 7 positions match TRBD1. The CDR3 consists of 14 residues. Germline trimming cut 5 bases from V and 2 bases from J; bases unmatched to any gene: 6. Germline values: CDR1 LNHDA, CDR2 SQIVND (reference sequence). The CDR3 bases are TGTGCCAGTAGTGGACAGAGGGGGCCCTACGAGCAGTACTTC. Its translation: CASSGQRGPYEQYF.

CDR3 sequence (DNA): TGTGCCAGCTTAGGGGTCCTGAGCAATCAGCCCCAGCATTTT. This gives the protein CASLGVLSNQPQHF. This sequence joins TRBV6-5 and TRBJ1-5; D is possibly TRBD1 (5 bases). The CDR3 is made up of 14 amino acids. CDR1 is MNHEY, CDR2 SVGAGI, per germline. V lost 8 bases and J lost 1, with 12 bases in between.